The 20 T cell receptor beta chains presented below share a single source sample, sequenced in a study of human T cells and chemical hapten exposure. MiXCR, applied by TCRdb to the 5' RACE reads, yields one record per CDR3 protein. The table shows about 80,000 distinct CDR3 sequences, with about 8.4% occurring only once. It was unfractionated whole blood from which total RNA was extracted. These TCRs come from a male donor in good health.

This clonotype was picked up a small number of times. The chain carries TRBV18 and TRBJ2-6; D unclear. The CDR3 totals 17 residues. Germline loops: CDR1 KGHSH, CDR2 LQKENI. Trimming removed 1 base at V and 0 bases at J, with 10 bases between. The CDR3 nucleotides are TGTGCCAGCTCACCACTCCCAAAAACCTCTGGGGCCAACGTCCTGACTTTC. Encoded protein: CASSPLPKTSGANVLTF.

The chain is built from TRBV7-6 and TRBJ2-3, with 7 positions matching TRBD1. The CDR3 has 13 residues. CDR1 SGHVS and CDR2 FNYEAQ come from the germline V gene. With V trimmed by 1 base and J by 12 bases, 7 bases remained unmatched. The CDR3 reads CASSLGGRGSQYF. CDR3 coding DNA: TGTGCCAGCAGCTTAGGCGGCAGGGGGTCACAGTATTTT.

This clonotype has a handful of counts. This chain connects TRBV27 to TRBJ2-1; 10 nucleotides align to TRBD2. CDR1 and CDR2 from the germline V gene are MNHEY and SMNVEV (reference sequence). V lost 4 bases, J lost 5 bases, and 11 bases stayed unmatched. CDR3 size: 17 residues. The CDR3 DNA sequence: TGTGCCAGCAGTTACCGATCTAGCGGGAGATCGGACAATGAGCAGTTCTTC. Translated, it gives CASSYRSSGRSDNEQFF.

This chain links TRBV5-1 with TRBJ2-7, with D maybe TRBD2 (6 bases). The CDR3 spans 15 residues. V lost 1 base and J lost 2, with 13 bases in between. Germline assignment: CDR1 SGHRS and CDR2 YFSETQ. CDR3 nucleotide sequence: TGCGCCAGCAGCTTGTTGGGACGGGGGACCTACGAGCAGTACTTC. Its translation: CASSLLGRGTYEQYF.

This clonotype was found many times. This sequence joins TRBV6-5 and TRBJ2-3; D is unresolved. Germline V lookup: CDR1 MNHEY, CDR2 SVGAGI. This CDR3 has 13 amino acids. Between the trimmed V and J ends, which lost 2 bases and 2 bases, there was a span of 5 bases. The CDR3 loop is CASSYELTDTQYF. CDR3 DNA sequence: TGTGCCAGCAGTTACGAGCTCACAGATACGCAGTATTTT.

This clonotype occurred a few times. The chain combines TRBV7-9 with TRBJ2-7, with 12 positions matching TRBD2. CDR1 SEHNR and CDR2 FQNEAQ come from the germline V gene (reference sequence). The CDR3 length is 17 residues. The J segment lost 1 base and the V segment lost 5 bases, leaving 9 bases of the junction unmatched. CDR3 DNA: TGTGCCAGCAGCCCTAGGACTAGCGGGGTTGCTTCCTACGAGCAGTACTTC. This gives the protein CASSPRTSGVASYEQYF.

The V call is TRBV11-2, the J call TRBJ2-7; tentatively, D is TRBD2 (6 bases). V gave up 4 bases and J gave up 6 bases, with 16 bases separating them. The CDR3 is 14 amino acids. Germline V CDR1 and CDR2: SGHAT, FQNNGV. CDR3 nucleotide sequence: TGTGCCAGCAGCTCCGGGACCGGGAGTGGCGAGCAGTACTTC. This codes for CASSSGTGSGEQYF.

This clonotype was seen ten or more times. DNA for the CDR3: TGTGCCAGCAGCCAAGAGGGCGAGCAGTACTTC. Encoded protein: CASSQEGEQYF. V usage is TRBV3-1 and J usage is TRBJ2-7; D not resolved. Germline-derived CDR1 and CDR2 are LGHDT and YNNKEL (reference sequence). V lost 0 bases to trimming and J lost 6 bases, with 3 bases between them. The CDR3 is made up of 11 amino acids.

This clonotype appeared many times. This chain uses TRBV12-3 or TRBV12-4 with TRBJ1-6; weak D call: TRBD1 (6 bases). The CDR3 length is 11 residues. V lost 4 bases, J lost 13 bases, and 8 bases lay in between. The CDR3 bases are TGTGCCAGCAGTTCGGGGGCGCCCCTCCACTTT. Translating gives CASSSGAPLHF.

The count of this clonotype is one. CDR3 nucleotide sequence: TGTGCCAGCAGCTTTGTAAGGGGGTACCAAGAGACCCAGTACTTC. Translated, it gives CASSFVRGYQETQYF. The chain couples TRBV5-6 to TRBJ2-5; maybe TRBD1 (6 bases). V was clipped by 2 bases and J by 0 bases, with 11 bases between them. Germline CDR1 reads SGHDT; CDR2 reads YYEEEE. CDR3 size: 15 residues. The whole variable domain, remainder taken from reference TRBV5-6 and TRBJ2-5, is DAGVTQSPTHLIKTRGQQVTLRCSPKSGHDTVSWYQQALGQGPQFIFQYYEEEERQRGNFPDRFSGHQFPNYSSELNVNALLLGDSALYLCASSFVRGYQETQYFGPGTRLLVL.

This clonotype has a handful of counts. The chain links TRBV7-2 to TRBJ2-1; 15 nucleotides match TRBD2. This CDR3 is built from 16 residues. The junction had 8 bases not matched to a gene; V was cut back by 5 bases and J by 9 bases. Germline V gene sequence: CDR1 SGHTA, CDR2 FQGNSA. CDR3 DNA: TGTGCCAGCAGCCCGCAAACGGGACTAGCGGGGGGTGAGCAGTTCTTC. Its translation: CASSPQTGLAGGEQFF.

This clonotype turned up a few times. The rearrangement links TRBV12-3 or TRBV12-4 to TRBJ1-2, with TRBD1 as a possible D gene (6 bases). Trimming stripped 5 bases from V and 4 bases from J, with 11 bases between. The CDR3 loop spans 13 amino acids. The CDR3 region has the DNA TGTGCCAGCAGTGTAGGGGGGTCCTATGGCTACACCTTC. Its translation is CASSVGGSYGYTF.

This clonotype was counted at least ten times. The rearrangement uses TRBV6-1 and TRBJ1-1; no reliable D call. CDR1 is MNHNS, CDR2 SASEGT, per germline. There are 15 residues in the CDR3. V dropped 8 bases and J dropped 4 bases, with 20 bases sitting between them. The CDR3 coding sequence is TGTGCCAGCTTCCGAGCGAACCTGGGAAGCACTGAAGCTTTCTTT. Translating gives CASFRANLGSTEAFF.

At least ten counts were recorded for this clonotype. V gene TRBV10-3 combines with J gene TRBJ2-7, with 7 bases aligning to TRBD2. The CDR3 covers 15 residues. V gave up 3 bases and J gave up 2 bases; unmatched junction bases: 7. Germline CDR1 ENHRY, CDR2 SYGVKD. For the CDR3, the DNA is TGTGCCATCAGTGATCGCGGGGGTCCTGCCTACGAGCAGTACTTC. Encoded protein: CAISDRGGPAYEQYF.

The V gene is TRBV11-2, the J gene TRBJ2-1, with D tentatively TRBD1 (6 bases). V lost 5 bases, J lost 2 bases, and 13 bases lay in between. The CDR3 loop spans 15 amino acids. The germline V gene encodes CDR1 SGHAT and CDR2 FQNNGV. CDR3 coding DNA: TGTGCCAGCAGCGCCTCCAGGGGACCCTACAATGAGCAGTTCTTC. This sequence encodes CASSASRGPYNEQFF.

This clonotype was counted at least ten times. The chain combines TRBV27 with TRBJ1-5; the D gene is possibly TRBD1 (5 bases). Germline V CDR1 and CDR2: MNHEY, SMNVEV (reference sequence). V shed 3 bases and J shed 0 bases, with 9 bases lying between them. The CDR3 is 15 residues long. The CDR3 protein is CASSFRGDSNQPQHF. The CDR3 DNA follows: TGTGCCAGCAGTTTCCGGGGGGATAGCAATCAGCCCCAGCATTTT.

The chain carries TRBV6-2 or TRBV6-3 and TRBJ1-2; D is ambiguous. The CDR3 sequence is 13 residues long. Trimming shortened V by 6 bases and J by 8 bases, and 16 bases separated the two germline ends. Germline V gene sequence: CDR1 MNHEY, CDR2 SVGEGT. This CDR3 is CASSHPILNGYTF. CDR3 DNA: TGTGCCAGCAGCCACCCTATCCTAAACGGCTACACCTTC.

At least ten counts were recorded for this clonotype. This rearrangement joins TRBV27 to TRBJ1-5; unclear D gene. CDR3 length: 17 residues. From germline, CDR1 is MNHEY and CDR2 SMNVEV (reference sequence). V lost 3 bases, J lost 1 base, and 16 bases lay in between. The CDR3 bases are TGTGCCAGCAGTTTTCGACGAGAGGTTCTAAGCAATCAGCCCCAGCATTTT. It is translated as CASSFRREVLSNQPQHF.

This chain joins TRBV27 and TRBJ2-4; D unresolved. Trimming took off 2 bases at V and 0 bases at J, with 11 bases between the two ends. The CDR3 consists of 16 residues. The germline V gene encodes CDR1 MNHEY and CDR2 SMNVEV (reference sequence). For the CDR3, the DNA is TGTGCCAGCAGTTTAAGTGCCGGCACAGCCAAAAACATTCAGTACTTC. Protein product: CASSLSAGTAKNIQYF.

The rearrangement joins TRBV6-5 to TRBJ2-3; D gene unclear. The CDR3 runs to 13 residues. V was cut by 2 bases and J by 1 base, with 4 bases left in between. CDR1 is MNHEY and CDR2 is SVGAGI in the germline V gene. The CDR3 DNA sequence: TGTGCCAGCAGTTACGGGGGCACAGATACGCAGTATTTT. It translates to CASSYGGTDTQYF.